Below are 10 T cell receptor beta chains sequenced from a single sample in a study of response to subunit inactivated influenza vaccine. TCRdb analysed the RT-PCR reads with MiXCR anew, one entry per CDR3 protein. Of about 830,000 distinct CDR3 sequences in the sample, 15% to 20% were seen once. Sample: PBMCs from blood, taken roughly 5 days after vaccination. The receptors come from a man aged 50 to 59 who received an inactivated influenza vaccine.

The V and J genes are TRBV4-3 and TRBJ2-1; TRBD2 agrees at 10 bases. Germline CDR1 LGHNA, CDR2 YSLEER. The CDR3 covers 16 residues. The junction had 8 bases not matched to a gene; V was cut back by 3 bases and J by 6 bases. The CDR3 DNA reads TGCGCCAGCAGCCATCCCGGGACTAGCGCCCTCAATGAGCAGTTCTTC. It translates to CASSHPGTSALNEQFF.

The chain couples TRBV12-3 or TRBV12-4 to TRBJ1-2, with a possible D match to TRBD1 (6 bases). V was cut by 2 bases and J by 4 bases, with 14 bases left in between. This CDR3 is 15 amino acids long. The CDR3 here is CASSLTDSRTYGYTF. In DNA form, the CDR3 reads TGTGCCAGCAGTTTAACGGACAGCCGCACCTATGGCTACACCTTC.

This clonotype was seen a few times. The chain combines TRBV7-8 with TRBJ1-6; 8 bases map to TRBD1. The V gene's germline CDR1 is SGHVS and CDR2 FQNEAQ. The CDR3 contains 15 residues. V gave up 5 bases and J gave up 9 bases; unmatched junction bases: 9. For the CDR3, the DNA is TGTGCCAGCAGCCAAAGGTCAGGGGGCGGTTCACCCCTCCACTTT. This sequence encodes CASSQRSGGGSPLHF.

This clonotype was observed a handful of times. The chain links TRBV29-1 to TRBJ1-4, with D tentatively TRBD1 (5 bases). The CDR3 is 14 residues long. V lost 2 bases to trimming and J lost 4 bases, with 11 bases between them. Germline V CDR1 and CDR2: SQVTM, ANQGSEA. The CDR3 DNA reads TGCAGCGTTGAAACTCCAGACAGTAATGAAAAACTGTTTTTT. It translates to CSVETPDSNEKLFF. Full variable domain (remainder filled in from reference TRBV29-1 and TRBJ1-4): SAVISQKPSRDICQRGTSLTIQCQVDSQVTMMFWYRQQPGQSLTLIATANQGSEATYESGFVIDKFPISRPNLTFSTLTVSNMSPEDSSIYLCSVETPDSNEKLFFGSGTQLSVL.

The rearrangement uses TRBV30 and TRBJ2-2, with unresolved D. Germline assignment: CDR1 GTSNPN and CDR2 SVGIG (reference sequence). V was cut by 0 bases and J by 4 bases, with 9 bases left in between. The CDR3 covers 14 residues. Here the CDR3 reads CAWSVHRITGELFF. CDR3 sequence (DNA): TGTGCCTGGAGTGTACATCGAATCACCGGGGAGCTGTTTTTT. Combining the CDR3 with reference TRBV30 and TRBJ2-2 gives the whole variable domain SQTIHQWPATLVQPVGSPLSLECTVEGTSNPNLYWYRQAAGRGLQLLFYSVGIGQISSEVPQNLSASRPQDRQFILSSKKLLLSDSGFYLCAWSVHRITGELFFGEGSRLTVL.

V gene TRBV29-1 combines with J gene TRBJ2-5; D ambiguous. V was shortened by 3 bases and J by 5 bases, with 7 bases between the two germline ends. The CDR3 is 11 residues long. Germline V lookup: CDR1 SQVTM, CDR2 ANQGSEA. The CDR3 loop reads CSVDSAETQYF. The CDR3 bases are TGCAGCGTTGACTCCGCCGAGACCCAGTACTTC.

CDR3 sequence reads: CASSLYPRETAGNTIYF. The CDR3, as DNA: TGTGCCAGCAGCTTATACCCCAGAGAAACAGCTGGAAACACCATATATTTT. The chain carries TRBV7-6 and TRBJ1-3; no definite D call. Per the germline V gene, CDR1 is SGHVS and CDR2 is FNYEAQ. Trimming pared 2 bases from V and 2 bases from J, leaving 16 bases between. This CDR3 is built from 17 residues. Full variable domain (remainder filled in from reference TRBV7-6 and TRBJ1-3): GAGVSQSPRYKVTKRGQDVALRCDPISGHVSLYWYRQALGQGPEFLTYFNYEAQQDKSGLPNDRFSAERPEGSISTLTIQRTEQRDSAMYRCASSLYPRETAGNTIYFGEGSWLTVV.

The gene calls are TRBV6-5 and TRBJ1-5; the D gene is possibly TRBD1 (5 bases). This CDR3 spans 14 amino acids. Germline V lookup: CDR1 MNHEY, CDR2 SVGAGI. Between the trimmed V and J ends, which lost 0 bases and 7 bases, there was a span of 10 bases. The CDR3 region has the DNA TGTGCCAGCAGTTACTCGCAAGGGGAACAGCCCCAGCATTTT. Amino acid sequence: CASSYSQGEQPQHF.

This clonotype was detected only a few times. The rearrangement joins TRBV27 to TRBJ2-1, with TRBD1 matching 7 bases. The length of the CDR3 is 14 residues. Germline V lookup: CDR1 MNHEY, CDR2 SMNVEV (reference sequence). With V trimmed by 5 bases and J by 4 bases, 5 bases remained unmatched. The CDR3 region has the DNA TGTGCCAGCAGTAAGGACAGGAGTTACAATGAGCAGTTCTTC. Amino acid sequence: CASSKDRSYNEQFF.

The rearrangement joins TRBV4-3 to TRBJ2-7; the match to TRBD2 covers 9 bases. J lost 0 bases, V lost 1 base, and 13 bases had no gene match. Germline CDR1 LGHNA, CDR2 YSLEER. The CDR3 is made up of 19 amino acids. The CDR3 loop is CASSQGRREGPLLSYEQYF. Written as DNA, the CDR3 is TGCGCCAGCAGCCAAGGCCGGCGGGAGGGCCCTCTGCTCTCCTACGAGCAGTACTTC.